Listed here are 29 T cell receptor beta chains from one sample, sequenced in a study of blood T cell repertoires in COVID-19. The repertoire was sequenced with immunoSEQ multiplex PCR; TCRdb's copy has only in-frame clones and lacks some. Here the sample spans 150,000 to 180,000 clones, roughly 78% being singletons. Sequences were obtained from peripheral blood. Receptors originate from an elderly man with acute or convalescent COVID-19.

V is TRBV7-2 and J is TRBJ1-2; D gene unclear. The CDR3 is 13 amino acids. Trimming took 0 bases from V and 8 from J, leaving 10 bases between them. Germline CDR1 SGHTA, CDR2 FQGNSA. This CDR3 reads CASSLARRKGYTF. The CDR3 coding sequence is TGTGCCAGCAGCTTAGCGAGGAGGAAGGGCTACACCTTC. The entire variable domain, with the rest obtained from reference TRBV7-2 and TRBJ1-2, is as follows: GAGVSQSPSNKVTEKGKDVELRCDPISGHTALYWYRQSLGQGLEFLIYFQGNSAPDKSGLPSDRFSAERTGGSVSTLTIQRTQQEDSAVYLCASSLARRKGYTFGSGTRLTVV.

The chain joins TRBV5-4 to TRBJ1-1; D uncertain. The germline V and J ends were trimmed by 1 base and 8 bases, with 15 bases remaining between them. CDR1 SGHNT and CDR2 YYREEE come from the germline V gene (reference sequence). The CDR3 length is 14 residues. The CDR3 is CASSLLGRSGEAFF. The CDR3 DNA reads as TGTGCCAGCAGCTTGTTGGGGAGGTCAGGCGAAGCTTTCTTT.

The rearrangement uses TRBV24-1 and TRBJ1-5; 7 nucleotides align to TRBD1. Trimming took 4 bases from V and 2 from J; bases not matched to a gene: 4. Looked up from germline, CDR1 is KGHDR and CDR2 is SFDVKD. The CDR3 has 15 amino acids. The CDR3 DNA reads TGTGCCACCAGTGAGGCAGGGGGTGGCAATCAGCCCCAGCATTTT. Translated, it gives CATSEAGGGNQPQHF.

The rearrangement joins TRBV6-4 to TRBJ1-2; D is perhaps TRBD1 (6 bases). The CDR3 is made up of 13 amino acids. Per germline, CDR1 MRHNA and CDR2 SNTAGT. V was cut by 0 bases and J by 7 bases, with 9 bases left in between. This chain's CDR3 is CASSDSSGAGYTF. Here the CDR3 DNA reads TGTGCCAGCAGTGACTCGTCAGGGGCTGGCTACACCTTC.

This chain links TRBV5-1 with TRBJ2-3, with 9 bases lining up with TRBD2. With V trimmed by 4 bases and J by 5 bases, 11 bases remained unmatched. This CDR3 spans 16 amino acids. The germline V gene encodes CDR1 SGHRS and CDR2 YFSETQ. The CDR3 DNA follows: TGCGCCAGCAGCCTACAAGCGGGGGGCCGAGGAGATACGCAGTATTTT. As protein: CASSLQAGGRGDTQYF. The full variable domain, in which reference TRBV5-1 and TRBJ2-3 provide the parts outside the CDR3, is KAGVTQTPRYLIKTRGQQVTLSCSPISGHRSVSWYQQTPGQGLQFLFEYFSETQRNKGNFPGRFSGRQFSNSRSEMNVSTLELGDSALYLCASSLQAGGRGDTQYFGPGTRLTVL.

The rearrangement uses TRBV6-1 and TRBJ1-2; 8 bases are a match to TRBD1. The CDR3 runs to 16 residues. With V trimmed by 2 bases and J by 7 bases, 12 bases remained unmatched. Germline V lookup: CDR1 MNHNS, CDR2 SASEGT. For the CDR3, the DNA is TGTGCCAGCAGTGAATATGGGGGACAGGAATACGGTGGCTACACCTTC. It encodes CASSEYGGQEYGGYTF.

The chain recombines TRBV6-5 with TRBJ1-1; 10 nucleotides align to TRBD1. V was pared by 11 bases and J by 4 bases, with 7 bases of the junction left unmatched. The CDR3 length is 13 residues. The germline V gene encodes CDR1 MNHEY and CDR2 SVGAGI. DNA for the CDR3: TGTGCCGGGGGGACAGGGGCGGTCACTGAAGCTTTCTTT. This encodes CAGGTGAVTEAFF.

V gene TRBV7-3 combines with J gene TRBJ1-2; 7 bases are a match to TRBD1. Germline V gene sequence: CDR1 SGHTA, CDR2 FQGTGA. The CDR3 extends over 16 amino acids. V was pared by 0 bases and J by 6 bases, with 10 bases of the junction left unmatched. CDR3 in DNA: TGTGCCAGCAGCTTAACTGGGACAGACTCCCATGATGGCTACACCTTC. It yields the protein CASSLTGTDSHDGYTF.

This clone was detected once. The gene calls are TRBV28 and TRBJ2-2; D perhaps matches TRBD1 (6 bases). The CDR3 has 16 residues. The V end was cut by 6 bases, the J end by 0 bases, with 14 bases between. The germline CDR1 and CDR2 sequences are MDHEN and SYDVKM. The CDR3, as DNA: TGTGCCAGCAGACACACGACAGGAGCGAACACCGGGGAGCTGTTTTTT. This codes for CASRHTTGANTGELFF.

This sequence joins TRBV28 and TRBJ1-2; D gene unclear. This CDR3 region has 12 residues. Germline V gene data show CDR1 as MDHEN and CDR2 as SYDVKM. V lost 2 bases to trimming and J lost 8 bases, with 9 bases between them. The CDR3 coding sequence is TGTGCCAGCAGTTTAAGTACCGGGGGCTACACCTTC. The encoded protein is CASSLSTGGYTF.

The chain is built from TRBV7-8 and TRBJ2-5; TRBD1 agrees at 9 bases. V was clipped by 3 bases and J by 3 bases; unmatched bases: 8. This CDR3 contains 16 residues. Germline V gene lookup returns CDR1 SGHVS and CDR2 FQNEAQ. CDR3 sequence reads: CASSLASGTGKETQYF. DNA for the CDR3: TGTGCCAGCAGCTTGGCGTCCGGGACAGGGAAAGAGACCCAGTACTTC.

The V call is TRBV28, the J call TRBJ1-2, with D unclear. CDR1 is MDHEN, CDR2 SYDVKM, per germline. V was cut by 2 bases and J by 0 bases, with 4 bases left in between. CDR3 length equals 13 residues. The CDR3 nucleotides read TGTGCCAGCAGTTTAACGGCTAACTATGGCTACACCTTC. Translation: CASSLTANYGYTF.

The J gene is TRBJ1-4, the V gene TRBV5-8; 11 bases line up with TRBD1. The CDR3 has 15 amino acids. The V segment lost 4 bases and the J segment 5 bases; nucleotides outside the gene matches: 4. Looked up from germline, CDR1 is SGHTS and CDR2 is YDEGEE. Here the CDR3 DNA reads TGTGCCAGCAGCCGGGGACAGGGGGGGAATGAAAAACTGTTTTTT. This translates into CASSRGQGGNEKLFF.

This clone was picked up one time. The CDR3 reads CASSVTVDTQYF. Here the CDR3 DNA reads TGTGCCAGCAGCGTGACAGTAGATACGCAGTATTTT. The genes are TRBV11-3 and TRBJ2-3, with a tentative D call TRBD1 (5 bases). Germline-derived CDR1 and CDR2 are SGHNT and YENEEA. The CDR3 consists of 12 residues. Deletions cut 5 bases from V and 5 bases from J, with 8 bases between.

This rearrangement joins TRBV11-2 to TRBJ2-2, with TRBD1 matching 8 bases. Germline V gene data show CDR1 as SGHAT and CDR2 as FQNNGV. This CDR3 comprises 17 residues. With 5 bases clipped from V and 5 bases from J, the junction kept 13 bases outside the gene matches. The CDR3 sequence is CASSPYRPGGGTGELFF. The CDR3 nucleotides read TGTGCCAGCAGCCCCTACCGACCAGGGGGCGGTACCGGGGAGCTGTTTTTT. Filled out from reference TRBV11-2 and TRBJ2-2, the complete variable domain reads EAGVAQSPRYKIIEKRQSVAFWCNPISGHATLYWYQQILGQGPKLLIQFQNNGVVDDSQLPKDRFSAERLKGVDSTLKIQPAKLEDSAVYLCASSPYRPGGGTGELFFGEGSRLTVL.

The chain couples TRBV5-4 to TRBJ1-2, with 7 bases lining up with TRBD1. The CDR3 contains 15 residues. The germline CDR1 and CDR2 sequences are SGHNT and YYREEE (reference sequence). After removal of 0 bases from V and 4 bases from J, the junction contained 6 bases not matched to a gene. The DNA of the CDR3 is TGTGCCAGCAGCTTGGCGGACAGGATGGGCTATGGCTACACCTTC. Its protein is CASSLADRMGYGYTF. The full variable domain, rest sourced from reference TRBV5-4 and TRBJ1-2, is ETGVTQSPTHLIKTRGQQVTLRCSSQSGHNTVSWYQQALGQGPQFIFQYYREEENGRGNFPPRFSGLQFPNYSSELNVNALELDDSALYLCASSLADRMGYGYTFGSGTRLTVV.

This chain links TRBV7-3 with TRBJ2-2; D perhaps matches TRBD1 (6 bases). Between the trimmed V and J ends, which lost 5 bases and 6 bases, there was a span of 13 bases. Germline CDR1 reads SGHTA; CDR2 reads FQGTGA. This CDR3 has 14 amino acids. The CDR3 spells CASSRDTAAGELFF. The CDR3 nucleotides are TGTGCCAGCAGCAGGGACACCGCAGCCGGGGAGCTGTTTTTT.

The DNA for the CDR3 is TGTGCCAGCAGTGTAACCGGGTCCCACACCGGGGAGCTGTTTTTT. Translated, it gives CASSVTGSHTGELFF. The gene calls are TRBV2 and TRBJ2-2; D is unclear. The germline V gene has CDR1 SNHLY and CDR2 FYNNEI. The CDR3 spans 15 residues. Trimming cost V 4 bases and J 3 bases, with 12 bases left between them.

V gene TRBV6-2 or TRBV6-3 combines with J gene TRBJ2-6; no reliable D call. Trimming left V 2 bases short and J 1 base short, with 18 bases between. The CDR3 covers 19 residues. The germline V gene has CDR1 MNHEY and CDR2 SVGEGT. The CDR3 DNA reads as TGTGCCAGCAGTTACGAGTTCGCAATTTTAACGTCTGGGGCCAACGTCCTGACTTTC. Amino acid sequence: CASSYEFAILTSGANVLTF.

On this clone itself: Just one base apart from a much larger clone, this may be a read error. The J gene is TRBJ1-6, the V gene TRBV3-1 (or the pseudogene TRBV3-2); 9 bases are shared with TRBD1. The V and J ends lost 4 bases and 6 bases, in that order; junction bases with no gene match: 1. Germline CDR1 and CDR2: LGHDT and YNNKEL (reference sequence). The CDR3 contains 14 residues. The CDR3 protein is CASSPGQGNSPLHF. The CDR3 bases are TGTGCCAGCAGCCCGGGACAGGGTAATTCACCCCTCCACTTT.

The V gene is TRBV5-7, the J gene TRBJ1-1; TRBD1 agrees at 9 bases. TRBV5-7 is marked as an open reading frame, function uncertain. V trimming: 4 bases; J trimming: 0 bases; junction bases outside the gene matches: 7. There are 16 residues in the CDR3. In DNA, the CDR3 is TGTGCCAGCAGCCTGTGGGACAGGGACATGAACACTGAAGCTTTCTTT. Translation gives CASSLWDRDMNTEAFF.

This chain links TRBV5-4 with TRBJ2-3; perhaps TRBD1 as D (6 bases). CDR1 is SGHNT and CDR2 is YYREEE in the germline V gene (reference sequence). V lost 4 bases and J lost 4, with 10 bases in between. The CDR3 is 13 amino acids. DNA for the CDR3: TGTGCCAGCAGCCACAGGGACCCAGATACGCAGTATTTT. It translates to CASSHRDPDTQYF.

This clone turned up a few times. This sequence joins TRBV5-3 and TRBJ2-7; D is unclear. TRBV5-3 is an ORF, and what it does is uncertain. This CDR3 is built from 14 residues. Trimming shortened V by 3 bases and J by 1 base, and 11 bases separated the two germline ends. CDR3 amino acids: CARSWRSLSYEQYV. As DNA, the CDR3 is TGTGCCAGAAGCTGGCGGAGCCTATCCTACGAGCAGTACGTC.

The CDR3 bases are TGTGCCAGCAAAATGCCCGGGACAGGGGGCGAATTGTACTTC. Protein sequence: CASKMPGTGGELYF. J is TRBJ2-4 and V is TRBV19; 12 nucleotides agree with TRBD1. Trimming took 9 bases from V and 15 from J; bases not matched to a gene: 15. The CDR3 has 14 amino acids. Germline V gene sequence: CDR1 LNHDA, CDR2 SQIVND (reference sequence).

J is TRBJ1-3 and V is TRBV5-1; possibly TRBD1 for D (6 bases). The CDR3 length is 19 residues. The germline V gene has CDR1 SGHRS and CDR2 YFSETQ. V lost 0 bases to trimming and J lost 0 bases, with 19 bases between them. For the CDR3, the DNA is TGCGCCAGCAGCTTGGGGTCCCCGGGACACCGGCTCTCTGGAAACACCATATATTTT. Its protein product is CASSLGSPGHRLSGNTIYF.

This clone was seen more than once but under ten times. The J gene is TRBJ1-2, the V gene TRBV10-1; TRBD1 might be the D (6 bases). V was trimmed by 7 bases and J by 4 bases, leaving 13 bases between them. The germline V gene encodes CDR1 WNHNN and CDR2 SYGVQD (reference sequence). The CDR3 is made up of 13 amino acids. The CDR3 nucleotides are TGCGCCAGCACCCGAGGGGGGGGCTATGGCTACACCTTC. The encoded protein is CASTRGGGYGYTF.

This chain links TRBV21-1 with TRBJ2-6; TRBD1, the table's D call, lacks a check against the DNA. TRBV21-1 is noted as a pseudogene. This CDR3 contains 16 residues. The CDR3 loop reads CASSSPVPSGANVLTF. In DNA form, the CDR3 reads TGTGCCAGCAGCTCCCCAGTCCCATCTGGGGCCAACGTCCTGACTTTC.

The rearrangement uses TRBV5-1 and TRBJ1-1; no clear D gene. The V and J ends lost 3 bases and 8 bases respectively, with 14 bases between them. CDR3 size: 13 residues. CDR1 and CDR2 from the germline V gene are SGHRS and YFSETQ. The CDR3 sequence is CASSSVSVGEAFF. The DNA for the CDR3 is TGCGCCAGCAGCTCCGTGTCGGTCGGGGAAGCTTTCTTT.

V and J are TRBV6-5 and TRBJ1-1, with TRBD1 matching over 7 bases. The trim removed 6 bases at V and 1 base at J, leaving 8 bases unmatched. Per the germline V gene, CDR1 is MNHEY and CDR2 is SVGAGI. The length of the CDR3 is 15 residues. The CDR3 nucleotides read TGTGCCAGCAGCCATCGCGACAGGGAGAACACTGAAGCTTTCTTT. Amino acids: CASSHRDRENTEAFF.